The sequence of this T cell receptor (beta chain) was determined in a study of human T cells and chemical hapten exposure. Findings and caveats of the study: Expanded TCRs produced significantly more large CDR3 similarity clusters than controls did.

On this clonotype itself: Its antigen remains unidentified.

TCRdb independently ran MiXCR on the RACE reads; one entry per CDR3 protein. Here the sample spans approximately 370,000 distinct CDR3 sequences, around 5.5% being singletons. Time point: pre-sensitization, week 0. The sample's treatment: therapeutic diphenylcyclopropenone sensitization with weekly scalp DPC. Losses at the gene ends were 3 bases for V and 2 bases for J; bases not matched to a gene: 4. Germline V CDR1 and CDR2: MNHEY, SMNVEV (reference sequence). This CDR3 has 16 residues. The sample in question was whole blood, obtained in connection with sensitization to the hapten diphenylcyclopropenone (DPC). The chain carries TRBV27 and TRBJ1-4; TRBD1 aligns across 9 bases. This clonotype originated in a young woman with alopecia areata. Some clones in this sample may be carry-over from other donors' samples. The CDR3 DNA reads TGTGCCAGCAGTTTGAGTACAGGGGGCACTAATGAAAAACTGTTTTTT. This sequence encodes CASSLSTGGTNEKLFF.